These 11 T cell receptor beta chains came from one sample sequenced in a study of control samples from healthy donors and cancer patients. The table came from immunoSEQ multiplex PCR; TCRdb's copy has only in-frame clones and leaves some out. The sample comprises more than 150,000 clones, 90% to 95% of which are singletons, and more than 1.2% rests with the top ten. Sequenced: blood. These receptors were obtained from a man younger than 30 in good health.

This clone was counted at least ten times. V and J are TRBV6-5 and TRBJ1-2, with D possibly matching TRBD1 (5 bases). Germline V CDR1 and CDR2: MNHEY, SVGAGI. Trimming pared 7 bases from V and 6 bases from J, leaving 15 bases between. The CDR3 spans 13 residues. The CDR3 reads CASITAGRDGYTF. CDR3 sequence (DNA): TGTGCCAGCATCACCGCAGGGAGGGATGGCTACACCTTC.

This chain links TRBV27 with TRBJ2-2; no firm D call. CDR3 length: 16 residues. Trimming cost V 6 bases and J 5 bases, with 19 bases left between them. From germline, CDR1 is MNHEY and CDR2 SMNVEV (reference sequence). The CDR3 loop is CASSPRKSPLTGELFF. The DNA for the CDR3 is TGTGCCAGCAGCCCCCGAAAATCCCCTTTAACCGGGGAGCTGTTTTTT.

V usage is TRBV30 and J usage is TRBJ1-4, with unresolved D. V lost 2 bases and J 6 bases, leaving 13 bases between the germline ends. This CDR3 comprises 14 residues. The germline V gene has CDR1 GTSNPN and CDR2 SVGIG (reference sequence). As DNA, the CDR3 is TGTGCCTGGAGTACCGGGAGCAAACATGAAAAACTGTTTTTT. Amino acid sequence: CAWSTGSKHEKLFF.

The chain is built from TRBV7-3 and TRBJ2-3; unclear D gene. Trimming removed 2 bases from V and 3 bases from J, with 6 bases in between. This CDR3 comprises 13 residues. Looked up from germline, CDR1 is SGHTA and CDR2 is FQGTGA. DNA for the CDR3: TGTGCCAGCAGCTTAGCTCTTACAGATACGCAGTATTTT. Residues: CASSLALTDTQYF.

The J gene is TRBJ1-6, the V gene TRBV6-2 or TRBV6-3; D not certain. Deletions cut 0 bases from V and 10 bases from J, with 10 bases between. This CDR3 is 14 amino acids long. Germline loops: CDR1 MNHEY, CDR2 SVGEGT. CDR3 nucleotide sequence: TGTGCCAGCAGTTACTCCCTCGGGCAGTCACCCCTCCACTTT. Amino acid sequence: CASSYSLGQSPLHF.

The chain couples TRBV2 to TRBJ1-5; unclear D gene. CDR3 length: 14 residues. The germline V gene has CDR1 SNHLY and CDR2 FYNNEI. V lost 3 bases to trimming and J lost 6 bases, with 12 bases between them. CDR3 region: CASSDAGWSQPQHF. As DNA, the CDR3 is TGTGCCAGCAGTGATGCGGGGTGGAGTCAGCCCCAGCATTTT.

V usage is TRBV3-1 (or the pseudogene TRBV3-2) and J usage is TRBJ1-3; D not resolved. Germline CDR1 reads LGHDT; CDR2 reads YNNKEL (reference sequence). The CDR3 loop spans 15 amino acids. The germline V and J ends were trimmed by 0 bases and 3 bases, with 9 bases remaining between them. The CDR3 spells CASSQDWALGNTIYF. In nucleotides, the CDR3 is TGTGCCAGCAGCCAAGACTGGGCTCTTGGAAACACCATATATTTT.

This chain joins TRBV27 and TRBJ2-1, with 7 bases aligning to TRBD1. This CDR3 has 16 amino acids. Germline CDR1 is MNHEY and CDR2 is SMNVEV (reference sequence). V shed 4 bases, J shed 4 bases, and the junction held 10 bases outside the gene matches. The CDR3 reads CASSSPLTGNYNEQFF. In nucleotides, the CDR3 is TGTGCCAGCAGTTCACCGCTGACAGGGAATTACAATGAGCAGTTCTTC.

V and J are TRBV15 and TRBJ2-7; 7 positions match TRBD1. This CDR3 has 17 amino acids. Germline values: CDR1 LNHNV, CDR2 YYDKDF (reference sequence). Unmatched junction bases numbered 8, after V lost 0 bases and J lost 0 bases. CDR3 nucleotides: TGTGCCACCAGCAGAGATTCCCTTGGGACAGCCTCCTACGAGCAGTACTTC. This codes for CATSRDSLGTASYEQYF.

CDR3 protein: CASSFGFPAGRNTIYF. CDR3 nucleotide sequence: TGTGCCAGCAGCTTTGGGTTCCCGGCAGGGCGAAACACCATATATTTT. The chain couples TRBV11-2 to TRBJ1-3; D is perhaps TRBD1 (5 bases). Germline V CDR1 and CDR2: SGHAT, FQNNGV. CDR3 length: 16 amino acids. Trimming cost V 3 bases and J 5 bases, with 17 bases left between them.

The V gene is TRBV6-5, the J gene TRBJ1-2; D remains unclear. V gave up 6 bases and J gave up 1 base, with 9 bases separating them. This CDR3 region has 13 residues. CDR1 is MNHEY and CDR2 is SVGAGI in the germline V gene. The chain's CDR3 is CASSRAVNYGYTF. The CDR3 DNA follows: TGTGCCAGCAGCCGGGCCGTTAACTATGGCTACACCTTC.